The 20 T cell receptor beta chains below come from one sample, sequenced in a study of shared clonotypes between healthy human individuals. The data were produced by immunoSEQ multiplex PCR, yet TCRdb's version contains in-frame clones alone and is incomplete. The table lists some 450,000 clones, roughly three quarters of them singletons. Source material: PBMCs. The receptors derive from a middle-aged woman in good health. Some clones in this sample may be carry-over from other donors' samples.

The genes are TRBV7-2 and TRBJ1-2, with D hard to call. The V end was cut by 4 bases, the J end by 0 bases, with 6 bases between. The CDR3 length is 13 residues. Germline V lookup: CDR1 SGHTA, CDR2 FQGNSA. The CDR3 sequence: CASSSQPNYGYTF. The CDR3 DNA follows: TGTGCCAGCAGCTCGCAACCTAACTATGGCTACACCTTC.

The chain uses TRBV18 and TRBJ2-7; 16 positions agree with TRBD2. Germline CDR1 KGHSH, CDR2 LQKENI. The length of the CDR3 is 18 residues. Trimming took 4 bases from V and 6 from J; bases not matched to a gene: 12. The CDR3 DNA follows: TGTGCCAGCTCACAGGGACTAGCGGGAGGGGGTCGGTATTCCGAGCAGTACTTC. It encodes CASSQGLAGGGRYSEQYF. The variable domain in full, with the rest retrieved from reference TRBV18 and TRBJ2-7, is NAGVMQNPRHLVRRRGQEARLRCSPMKGHSHVYWYRQLPEEGLKFMVYLQKENIIDESGMPKERFSAEFPKEGPSILRIQQVVRGDSAAYFCASSQGLAGGGRYSEQYFGPGTRLTVT.

J is TRBJ2-2 and V is TRBV28, with D perhaps matching TRBD1 (5 bases). V lost 3 bases, J lost 7 bases, and 12 bases lay in between. Germline-derived CDR1 and CDR2 are MDHEN and SYDVKM. CDR3 length: 14 amino acids. The CDR3 coding sequence is TGTGCCAGCAGTTTTAATCAGGGTAACGGGGAGCTGTTTTTT. Its translation: CASSFNQGNGELFF. The whole variable domain, remainder taken from reference TRBV28 and TRBJ2-2, is DVKVTQSSRYLVKRTGEKVFLECVQDMDHENMFWYRQDPGLGLRLIYFSYDVKMKEKGDIPEGYSVSREKKERFSLILESASTNQTSMYLCASSFNQGNGELFFGEGSRLTVL.

J is TRBJ2-1 and V is TRBV5-1; weak D call: TRBD1 (6 bases). The CDR3 extends over 17 amino acids. In germline, CDR1 is SGHRS, CDR2 YFSETQ. V was clipped by 2 bases and J by 0 bases, with 15 bases between them. CDR3 region: CASSLQRQASSYNEQFF. In nucleotides, the CDR3 is TGCGCCAGCAGCTTACAAAGACAGGCTAGCTCCTACAATGAGCAGTTCTTC.

Only one count was recorded for this clone. CDR3 DNA sequence: TGTGCCAGTAGTATAGGTGACGGCGGGTACTCCTACGAGCAGTACTTC. Translating it yields CASSIGDGGYSYEQYF. The V call is TRBV19, the J call TRBJ2-7, with TRBD2 as a possible D gene (5 bases). V lost 1 base to trimming and J lost 0 bases, with 13 bases between them. Germline V gene sequence: CDR1 LNHDA, CDR2 SQIVND (reference sequence). There are 16 residues in the CDR3.

The chain carries TRBV30 and TRBJ2-7, with a tentative D call TRBD1 (7 bases). CDR1 is GTSNPN, CDR2 SVGIG, per germline (reference sequence). The V and J ends lost 0 bases and 4 bases respectively, with 10 bases between them. The CDR3 loop spans 13 amino acids. In DNA, the CDR3 is TGTGCCTGGAGTGTTCAGGGGGGTTACGAGCAGTACTTC. Encoded protein: CAWSVQGGYEQYF.

Details on this clone: With a much larger clone just one base away, this may be a read error. J is TRBJ2-5 and V is TRBV5-6; TRBD1 matches 8 bases. With 4 bases clipped from V and 4 bases from J, the junction kept 6 bases outside the gene matches. The CDR3 totals 14 residues. Germline V gene sequence: CDR1 SGHDT, CDR2 YYEEEE. CDR3: CASSATTGGETQYF. CDR3 nucleotides: TGTGCCAGCAGCGCCACAACAGGGGGAGAGACCCAGTACTTC.

This chain joins TRBV9 and TRBJ1-2; D may be TRBD1 (5 bases). The germline V and J ends were trimmed by 0 bases and 3 bases, with 9 bases remaining between them. CDR1 and CDR2 from the germline V gene are SGDLS and YYNGEE. This CDR3 contains 14 residues. The CDR3: CASSVAGYDYGYTF. The DNA of the CDR3 is TGTGCCAGCAGCGTAGCAGGGTATGACTATGGCTACACCTTC. Together with reference TRBV9 and TRBJ1-2, the CDR3 gives the full variable domain: DSGVTQTPKHLITATGQRVTLRCSPRSGDLSVYWYQQSLDQGLQFLIQYYNGEERAKGNILERFSAQQFPDLHSELNLSSLELGDSALYFCASSVAGYDYGYTFGSGTRLTVV.

The chain joins TRBV4-3 to TRBJ1-2, with D uncertain. V lost 1 base to trimming and J lost 8 bases, with 11 bases between them. Germline V gene sequence: CDR1 LGHNA, CDR2 YSLEER. CDR3 length: 13 residues. CDR3 region: CASSQGEPGGYTF. In DNA, the CDR3 is TGCGCCAGCAGCCAAGGGGAGCCTGGAGGCTACACCTTC.

The chain employs TRBV10-3 and TRBJ2-1, with 11 bases lining up with TRBD2. The length of the CDR3 is 15 residues. Germline V gene sequence: CDR1 ENHRY, CDR2 SYGVKD. V shed 3 bases, J shed 9 bases, and the junction held 7 bases outside the gene matches. The CDR3 loop is CAISELAGENAEQFF. The DNA for the CDR3 is TGTGCCATCAGTGAACTAGCGGGAGAAAATGCTGAGCAGTTCTTC.

The CDR3 sequence: CASSPGQFSFEQYF. CDR3 DNA sequence: TGTGCCAGCAGCCCAGGACAGTTTTCTTTCGAGCAGTACTTC. The gene calls are TRBV11-2 and TRBJ2-5; D possibly corresponds to TRBD1 (6 bases). With the DNA end fitting TRBJ2-7 better, the J assignment may be wrong. The CDR3 sequence is 14 residues long. Germline values: CDR1 SGHAT, CDR2 FQNNGV.

The chain links TRBV18 to TRBJ1-5; maybe TRBD1 (6 bases). Germline CDR1 reads KGHSH; CDR2 reads LQKENI. Trimming took 2 bases from V and 1 from J, leaving 9 bases between them. CDR3 length equals 15 residues. CDR3 sequence reads: CASSPNDRSNQPQHF. For the CDR3, the DNA is TGTGCCAGCTCACCAAATGACAGGAGCAATCAGCCCCAGCATTTT.

The chain joins TRBV5-1 to TRBJ2-5; D uncertain. The V and J ends lost 0 bases and 0 bases respectively, with 6 bases between them. The CDR3 spans 14 residues. CDR1 is SGHRS and CDR2 is YFSETQ in the germline V gene. The CDR3 here is CASSLVPDQETQYF. CDR3 in DNA: TGCGCCAGCAGCTTGGTCCCAGACCAAGAGACCCAGTACTTC.

The chain links TRBV14 to TRBJ2-1, with 11 bases fitting TRBD2. V gave up 0 bases and J gave up 7 bases; unmatched junction bases: 8. The germline CDR1 and CDR2 sequences are SGHDN and FVKESK. The CDR3 length is 17 residues. The CDR3 nucleotides read TGTGCCAGCAGCCAAGAGTTTGGGGGACTAGCGGTAAATGAGCAGTTCTTC. This translates into CASSQEFGGLAVNEQFF.

Notes on this clone: A read error may be the cause here, since a much bigger clone is one base away. The CDR3 DNA follows: TGTGCCGGCAGCTCCGGGGGGGCTGATGCTTCGGAGACCCAGTACTTC. Translated, it gives CAGSSGGADASETQYF. The chain employs TRBV7-2 and TRBJ2-5; 8 bases align to TRBD2. CDR1 and CDR2 (germline): SGHTA, FQGNSA. CDR3 size: 16 residues.

This chain connects TRBV9 to TRBJ2-3, with 8 bases identical to TRBD2. Germline V gives CDR1 SGDLS, CDR2 YYNGEE. J was trimmed by 1 base and V by 1 base; bases with no gene match: 5. CDR3 length equals 16 residues. The CDR3 protein is CASSVFSGSGTDTQYF. Here the CDR3 DNA reads TGTGCCAGCAGCGTATTCAGCGGGAGTGGCACAGATACGCAGTATTTT.

The V and J genes are TRBV6-5 and TRBJ2-4; 7 nucleotides match TRBD1. V was pared by 4 bases and J by 1 base, with 4 bases of the junction left unmatched. CDR1 MNHEY and CDR2 SVGAGI come from the germline V gene. The CDR3 is 15 amino acids. The CDR3 here is CASSSQGMAKNIQYF. The CDR3 bases are TGTGCCAGCAGTTCACAGGGGATGGCCAAAAACATTCAGTACTTC.

The chain has TRBV5-1 and TRBJ2-2; a weak D match, TRBD2 (6 bases). Trimming removed 4 bases from V and 0 bases from J, with 10 bases in between. The length of the CDR3 is 15 residues. Germline V CDR1 and CDR2: SGHRS, YFSETQ. CDR3 residues: CASSPDYSNTGELFF. CDR3 nucleotide sequence: TGCGCCAGCAGCCCGGACTATTCGAACACCGGGGAGCTGTTTTTT.

This clone was seen ten or more times. This chain joins TRBV30 and TRBJ1-5; D ambiguous. V was cut by 3 bases and J by 3 bases, with 6 bases left in between. The CDR3 spans 12 residues. Germline lookup yields CDR1 GTSNPN and CDR2 SVGIG (reference sequence). CDR3 coding DNA: TGTGCCTGGAGACAGCCCAATCAGCCCCAGCATTTT. This codes for CAWRQPNQPQHF.

As regards this clone: This likely reflects a read error, since a far larger clone is one base away. The J gene is TRBJ2-1, the V gene TRBV30; 7 bases line up with TRBD1. Germline loops: CDR1 GTSNPN, CDR2 SVGIG (reference sequence). V lost 1 base to trimming and J lost 14 bases; unmatched junction nucleotides: 11. CDR3 length: 13 residues. CDR3 sequence reads: CAWSGRNQGEKFF. The CDR3 nucleotides are TGTGCCTGGAGTGGGAGGAATCAGGGGGAGAAGTTCTTC.